The rows below give T cell receptor beta chains drawn from one sample of a study of T cells in Graves' hyperthyroidism and ophthalmopathy. Via MiXCR, TCRdb re-called the multiplex PCR reads, giving one row per CDR3 protein. Among approximately 380,000 distinct CDR3 sequences listed, about 18% were seen once. Sequenced: blood. Receptor source: a man between 18 and 35 years old with Graves' ophthalmopathy. Each CDR3 is given with its conserved first and last residue. D genes are given only for firm matches. The size of a clone is reported for some rows only, either as once, few or many, or as a class for expanded clones.

j_gene	v_gene	abundance	d_gene	CDR3aa
TRBJ2-2	TRBV9	.	.	CASSEQGAAGELFF
TRBJ1-2	TRBV12-3/TRBV12-4	many	TRBD1	CASSPTGGRYGYTF
TRBJ2-3	TRBV7-9	many	.	CASSPRPRGAPPDTQYF
TRBJ2-7	TRBV25-1	.	.	CASSESASGYEQYF
TRBJ2-7	TRBV11-3	.	TRBD2	CASSPRASGYEQYF
TRBJ1-1	TRBV27	many	.	CASSLSERLETFF
TRBJ1-2	TRBV6-9	.	.	CAVVGGEGLYGYTF
TRBJ2-3	TRBV2	many	TRBD2	CASSGSAGSGYYTQYF
TRBJ2-7	TRBV9	many	TRBD2	CASSPGGGDYEQYF
TRBJ2-7	TRBV4-1	few	.	CASSHGTQGNYEQYF
TRBJ2-2	TRBV24-1	.	TRBD1	CATSGIRDREGSWKAGELFF
TRBJ1-2	TRBV7-2	.	.	CASSLGRAPEGYTF
TRBJ1-2	TRBV6-4	.	.	CASSEAATSFYGYTF
TRBJ2-7	TRBV2	many	TRBD1	CASSQGQGVYEQYF
TRBJ1-1	TRBV29-1	many	.	CSVARTLGNTEAFF
TRBJ2-5	TRBV9	.	.	CASSVSGETQYF
TRBJ1-2	TRBV6-6	many	.	CASSYSIYYYDGYTF